A selection of T cell receptor beta chains follows, all from one sample in a study of regulatory T cells in long-lasting Graves disease. One entry per CDR3 protein results from TCRdb running MiXCR on the multiplex PCR reads. Of 700,000 or so distinct CDR3 sequences in the sample, around 30% were seen once. The input for sequencing was peripheral blood mononuclear cells (PBMCs), taken when the disease was refractory, from a patient treated with antithyroid drugs. These receptors originate from a female donor with Graves disease. Each CDR3 is given with its conserved first and last residue. Each record gives: J gene, V gene, CDR3 length, clone size, D gene, CDR3 DNA, CDR3 protein. The D gene is left open where the match is weak. Expanded clones are given a class, and other clones once, few, many or no size at all.

j_call: TRBJ2-5; v_call: TRBV20-1; cdr3_length: 16; clone_size: few; d_call: TRBD2; cdr3_nt: TGCAGTGCTAGAGATAGGCTAGCGGGAGACGCCGAGACCCAGTACTTC; cdr3_aa: CSARDRLAGDAETQYF
j_call: TRBJ2-2; v_call: TRBV27; cdr3_length: 14; clone_size: many; d_call: .; cdr3_nt: TGTGCCAGCAGCCTTATAGCGAGGCACCGGGAGCTGTTTTTT; cdr3_aa: CASSLIARHRELFF
j_call: TRBJ1-1; v_call: TRBV12-3/TRBV12-4; cdr3_length: 15; clone_size: .; d_call: .; cdr3_nt: TGTGCCAGCAGTTTAGGGCAAGCAGGGTACACTGAAGCTTTCTTT; cdr3_aa: CASSLGQAGYTEAFF
j_call: TRBJ2-7; v_call: TRBV12-5; cdr3_length: 11; clone_size: .; d_call: .; cdr3_nt: TGTGCTAGTGGTTTGGGTCCCGAGCAGTACTTC; cdr3_aa: CASGLGPEQYF
j_call: TRBJ2-7; v_call: TRBV19; cdr3_length: 16; clone_size: .; d_call: TRBD2; cdr3_nt: TGTGCCAGTAGTCTGGGACTAGCCTCGAGTGGGGACGAGCAGTACTTC; cdr3_aa: CASSLGLASSGDEQYF
j_call: TRBJ1-1; v_call: TRBV15; cdr3_length: 16; clone_size: few; d_call: TRBD1; cdr3_nt: TGTGCCACCAGCCGGGACAGGAAATATACGAACACTGAAGCTTTCTTT; cdr3_aa: CATSRDRKYTNTEAFF
j_call: TRBJ2-5; v_call: TRBV11-2; cdr3_length: 18; clone_size: .; d_call: TRBD1; cdr3_nt: TGTGCCAGCAGCTCGGGACAGGTGAAGATAGGAGGTGCGCAGACCCAGTACTTC; cdr3_aa: CASSSGQVKIGGAQTQYF
j_call: TRBJ1-2; v_call: TRBV6-2/TRBV6-3; cdr3_length: 16; clone_size: .; d_call: TRBD1; cdr3_nt: TGTGCCAGCAGGATAACGTGGACAGGTGCCCACTATGGCTACACCTTC; cdr3_aa: CASRITWTGAHYGYTF
j_call: TRBJ2-1; v_call: TRBV29-1; cdr3_length: 14; clone_size: .; d_call: TRBD2; cdr3_nt: TGCAGCGTTGAATCGTCTAGCGGGAGCAATGAGCAGTTCTTC; cdr3_aa: CSVESSSGSNEQFF
j_call: TRBJ1-1; v_call: TRBV5-1; cdr3_length: 16; clone_size: .; d_call: TRBD1; cdr3_nt: TGCGCCAGCAGCTTCGTACAGGGGGCTCTGAACACTGAAGCTTTCTTT; cdr3_aa: CASSFVQGALNTEAFF
j_call: TRBJ2-7; v_call: TRBV27; cdr3_length: 14; clone_size: few; d_call: TRBD1; cdr3_nt: TGTGCCAGCACCTCCGGGACAGGGCCCAACGAGCAGTACTTC; cdr3_aa: CASTSGTGPNEQYF
j_call: TRBJ1-2; v_call: TRBV6-1; cdr3_length: 15; clone_size: few; d_call: .; cdr3_nt: TGTGCCAGCAGTGATCCCCGATGGCAGGTCTATGGCTACACCTTC; cdr3_aa: CASSDPRWQVYGYTF
j_call: TRBJ1-5; v_call: TRBV28; cdr3_length: 13; clone_size: .; d_call: .; cdr3_nt: TGTGCCAGCAGTTACGGCTTAAATCAGCCCCAGCATTTT; cdr3_aa: CASSYGLNQPQHF
j_call: TRBJ1-1; v_call: TRBV6-1; cdr3_length: 14; clone_size: many; d_call: TRBD1; cdr3_nt: TGTGCCAGCAACGAGCCGGGACAGGGACTTAGAGCTTTCTTT; cdr3_aa: CASNEPGQGLRAFF
j_call: TRBJ1-1; v_call: TRBV9; cdr3_length: 14; clone_size: few; d_call: .; cdr3_nt: TGTGCCAGCAGCGCCCTTGGGGCGGGCGCCGAAGCTTTCTTT; cdr3_aa: CASSALGAGAEAFF
j_call: TRBJ1-6; v_call: TRBV10-3; cdr3_length: 13; clone_size: .; d_call: .; cdr3_nt: TGTGCCATCAGCGAGAGCGGGGTTTCACCCCTCCACTTT; cdr3_aa: CAISESGVSPLHF